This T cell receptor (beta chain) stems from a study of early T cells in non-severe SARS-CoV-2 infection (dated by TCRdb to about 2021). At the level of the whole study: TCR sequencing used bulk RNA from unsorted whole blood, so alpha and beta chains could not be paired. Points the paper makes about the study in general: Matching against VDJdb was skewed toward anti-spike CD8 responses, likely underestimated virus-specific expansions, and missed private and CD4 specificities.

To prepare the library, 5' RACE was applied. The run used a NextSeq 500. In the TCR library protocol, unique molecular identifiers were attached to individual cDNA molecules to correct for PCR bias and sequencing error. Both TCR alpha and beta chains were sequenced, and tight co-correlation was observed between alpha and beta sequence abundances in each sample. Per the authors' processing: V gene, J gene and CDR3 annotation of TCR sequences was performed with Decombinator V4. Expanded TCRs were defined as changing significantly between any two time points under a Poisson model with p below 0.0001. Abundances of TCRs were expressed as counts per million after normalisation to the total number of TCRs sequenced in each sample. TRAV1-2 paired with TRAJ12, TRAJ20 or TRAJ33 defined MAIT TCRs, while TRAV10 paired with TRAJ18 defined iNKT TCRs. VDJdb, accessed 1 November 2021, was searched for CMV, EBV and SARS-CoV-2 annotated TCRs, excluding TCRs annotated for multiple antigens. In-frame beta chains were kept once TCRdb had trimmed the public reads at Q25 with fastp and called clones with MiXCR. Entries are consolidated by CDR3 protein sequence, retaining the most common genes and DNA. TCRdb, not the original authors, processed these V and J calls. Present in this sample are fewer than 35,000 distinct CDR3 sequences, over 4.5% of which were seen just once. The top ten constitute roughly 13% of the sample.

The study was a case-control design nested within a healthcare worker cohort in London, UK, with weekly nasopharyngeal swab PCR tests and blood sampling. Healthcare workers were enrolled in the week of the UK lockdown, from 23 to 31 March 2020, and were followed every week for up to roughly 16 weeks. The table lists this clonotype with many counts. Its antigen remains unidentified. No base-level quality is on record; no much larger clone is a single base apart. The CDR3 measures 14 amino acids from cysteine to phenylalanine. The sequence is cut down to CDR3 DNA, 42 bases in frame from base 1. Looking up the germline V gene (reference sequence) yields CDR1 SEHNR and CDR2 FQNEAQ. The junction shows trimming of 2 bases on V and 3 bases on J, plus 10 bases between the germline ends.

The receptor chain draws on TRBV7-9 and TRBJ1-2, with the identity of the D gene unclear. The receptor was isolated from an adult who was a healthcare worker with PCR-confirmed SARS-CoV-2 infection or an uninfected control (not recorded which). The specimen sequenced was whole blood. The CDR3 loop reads CASSLSQIHYGYTF. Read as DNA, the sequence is TGTGCCAGCAGCTTATCCCAAATACACTATGGCTACACCTTC.